The source of this TCR beta chain is a study of blood T cell repertoires in COVID-19. Study-level background: The samples span acute and convalescent COVID-19 from the United States, Italy and Spain. T cells, B-cell-depleted T cells, or PBMCs supplied cDNA or gDNA.

In the original workflow: Cell counts per sample came from amplifying reference gene primers. Sequencing was performed with immunoSEQ multiplex PCR; in TCRdb, only in-frame clones are kept and a portion is missing. V and J calls and clone size are copied from that table; D and trimming were computed from the DNA. The table shows some 150,000 clones, with around 82% occurring only once. The CDR3 contains 15 residues. V lost 1 base to trimming and J lost 4 bases; unmatched junction nucleotides: 5. Germline lookup yields CDR1 LNHDA and CDR2 SQIVND (reference sequence). This receptor was identified in a woman aged 55-70 years with acute or convalescent COVID-19. The V gene is TRBV19, the J gene TRBJ2-5; 8 positions agree with TRBD2. The material sequenced was peripheral blood. CDR3 DNA: TGTGCCAGTAGTATAGGCGGGGGGCGCGGAGAGACCCAGTACTTC. The encoded protein is CASSIGGGRGETQYF. Supplemented by reference TRBV19 and TRBJ2-5, the full variable domain reads DGGITQSPKYLFRKEGQNVTLSCEQNLNHDAMYWYRQDPGQGLRLIYYSQIVNDFQKGDIAEGYSVSREKKESFPLTVTSAQKNPTAFYLCASSIGGGRGETQYFGPGTRLLVL.